Sequencing of this T cell receptor beta chain was carried out in a study of blood T cell repertoires in COVID-19. Study-level background: Spain, Italy and the United States supplied samples that represented acute and convalescent COVID-19.

V lost 6 bases and J 4 bases, leaving 16 bases between the germline ends. CDR3 size: 15 residues. CDR1 and CDR2 (germline): SGHTS, YDEGEE. This clone came up a few times. As processed by the authors: Amplification of reference gene primers provided the estimated nucleated cell counts. Produced via immunoSEQ multiplex PCR; TCRdb's table is partial and in-frame only. Clone size and the V and J calls come from that table; the DNA yielded D and trimming. Of around 200,000 clones in the sample, around 80% are singletons; the top ten hold 14%. This TCR derives from a man aged 25 to 40 with active or convalescent COVID-19. This chain uses TRBV5-8 with TRBJ1-4; D is unresolved. Sequenced material: peripheral blood. The CDR3: CASTMRGRINEKLFF. CDR3 nucleotides: TGTGCCAGCACCATGAGAGGGCGGATTAATGAAAAACTGTTTTTT.